Listed below are T cell receptor beta chains from one sample, sequenced in a study of type 1 regulatory T cells. TCRdb independently ran MiXCR on the reads; one entry per CDR3 protein. The data show some 89,000 distinct CDR3 sequences, with roughly 28% seen just once and approximately 2.2% held by the top ten. Sequenced input: CD4+ T cells, either the whole sample or a sorted fraction (not recorded which). The source of these receptors is a human donor in good health. Each CDR3 is given without its conserved first and last residue. The order of the fields is V gene, CDR3 protein.

>TRBV5-4
ASSLVVSSNVNEQF
>TRBV4-3
ASSQSQGANGELF
>TRBV6-1
ASSEPGTGDADTQY
>TRBV5-1
ASSFRPGETQY
>TRBV7-2
ASSLREGRNNEQF
>TRBV20-1
SASLRGWPDTQY
>TRBV9
ASSTVAGATDTQY
>TRBV28
ASSPRGGREWNEQF
>TRBV7-9
ASSLEGWRGSLRGDTQY
>TRBV12-3/TRBV12-4
ASRPGILYGYT
>TRBV29-1
SVEGPGQGLSGANVLT
>TRBV2
ASSSDALEAF
>TRBV2
AGLRDRGAGNTIY
>TRBV28
ASSLPIGTGGGNYGYT
>TRBV12-3/TRBV12-4
ASSTREQRLY
>TRBV12-3/TRBV12-4
ASSRTGVINEQY
>TRBV19
AVRTGTMNTEAF
>TRBV6-5
ASSSTGYGANVLT
>TRBV29-1
SVGRSSGPEQY
>TRBV12-3/TRBV12-4
ASRPRPMNTEAF
>TRBV20-1
SARIVRPSSYNEQF
>TRBV20-1
SAIWDRGFSGANALT
>TRBV5-4
ASSRGLAGGADTQY
>TRBV20-1
SGWLAESTDTQY
>TRBV12-3/TRBV12-4
ASSPPLATDTQY
>TRBV12-3/TRBV12-4
ASSFGSRQPQH
>TRBV27
ASADRVMIVDTQY
>TRBV7-9
ASENEGRTGELF